This T cell receptor beta chain emerged from a study of a mutant IDH1 vaccine in newly diagnosed glioma. About the research overall: Onset of vaccination occurred 4-6 weeks following radiotherapy alone, or with temozolomide cycles. Mean patient age was about 44 years; approximately 60% were male and 37.5% female. In the visit schedule, V12 fell in week 35, while V13 fell in week 47.

This sample's time point: week 47, end of study. Alongside topical imiquimod, each dose of vaccine comprised 300 ug of mutant IDH1 20-mer peptide. The patients were given eight vaccinations, one each in weeks 1, 3, 5, 7, 11, 15, 19 and 23. A word on this clone: Its antigen is unknown.

This CDR3 spans 15 amino acids. Using immunoSEQ multiplex PCR, the repertoire was profiled, and TCRdb retains in-frame clones only, with some absent. The data show almost 95,000 clones, with around 92% seen just once and roughly 0.81% held by the top ten. This TCR was recovered from a woman aged 45 to 65 with glioma. The chain employs TRBV7-5 and TRBJ2-7. TRBV7-5 is noted as a pseudogene. Sample: PBMCs, taken from a glioma patient whose treatment included an IDH1 peptide vaccine. The CDR3 protein is CASSLAQGRLYEQYF. The CDR3 DNA reads as TGTGCCAGCAGCTTAGCCCAGGGACGGCTCTACGAGCAGTACTTC.